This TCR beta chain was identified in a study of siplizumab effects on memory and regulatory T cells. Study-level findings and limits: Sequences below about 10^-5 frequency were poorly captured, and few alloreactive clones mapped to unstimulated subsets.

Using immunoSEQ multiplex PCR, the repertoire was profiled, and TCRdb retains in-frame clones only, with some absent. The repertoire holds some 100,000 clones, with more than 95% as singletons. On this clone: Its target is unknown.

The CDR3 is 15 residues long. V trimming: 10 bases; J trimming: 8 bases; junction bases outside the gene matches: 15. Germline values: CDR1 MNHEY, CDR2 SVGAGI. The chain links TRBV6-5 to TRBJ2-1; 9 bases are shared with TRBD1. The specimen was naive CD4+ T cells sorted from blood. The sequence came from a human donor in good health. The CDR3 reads CATSVSIQGAHEQFF. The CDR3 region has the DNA TGTGCCACATCAGTATCCATACAGGGGGCCCATGAGCAGTTCTTC.